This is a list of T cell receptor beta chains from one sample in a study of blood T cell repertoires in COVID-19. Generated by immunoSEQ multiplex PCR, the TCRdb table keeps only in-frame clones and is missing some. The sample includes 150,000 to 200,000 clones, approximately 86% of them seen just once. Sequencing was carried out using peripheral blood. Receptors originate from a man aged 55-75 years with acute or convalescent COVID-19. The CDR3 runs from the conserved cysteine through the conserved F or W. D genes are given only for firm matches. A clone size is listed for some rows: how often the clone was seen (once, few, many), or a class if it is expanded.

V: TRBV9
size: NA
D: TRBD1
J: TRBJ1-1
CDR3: CASSVAPLQGTNTEAFF
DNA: TGTGCCAGCAGCGTAGCTCCATTACAGGGGACTAACACTGAAGCTTTCTTT

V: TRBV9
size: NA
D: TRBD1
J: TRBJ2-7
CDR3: CASSVGPGQGRDEQYF
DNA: TGTGCCAGCAGCGTAGGCCCGGGACAGGGCAGGGACGAGCAGTACTTC

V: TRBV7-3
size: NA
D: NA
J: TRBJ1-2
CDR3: CASSLNGEAGYTF
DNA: TGTGCCAGCAGCTTAAATGGAGAGGCTGGCTACACCTTC

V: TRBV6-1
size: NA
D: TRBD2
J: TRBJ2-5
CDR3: CASSDPLGGATGTQYF
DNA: TGTGCCAGCAGTGACCCCCTCGGGGGGGCAACGGGGACCCAGTACTTC

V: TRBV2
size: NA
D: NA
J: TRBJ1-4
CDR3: CASSAQGLTNEKLFF
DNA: TGTGCCAGCAGTGCCCAGGGGCTTACTAATGAAAAACTGTTTTTT

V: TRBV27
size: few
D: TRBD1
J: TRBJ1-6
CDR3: CASSFSPFNPSGQASSSYNSPLHF
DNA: TGTGCCAGCAGTTTTAGCCCCTTTAATCCATCGGGACAGGCCAGTAGCTCCTATAATTCACCCCTCCACTTT

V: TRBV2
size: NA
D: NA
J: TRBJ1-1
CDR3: CASSGGRSWAFF
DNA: TGTGCCAGCAGTGGGGGCAGATCCTGGGCTTTCTTT

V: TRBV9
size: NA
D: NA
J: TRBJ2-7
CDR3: CASSVSSDSPSYEQYF
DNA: TGTGCCAGCAGCGTATCATCGGACAGTCCCTCCTACGAGCAGTACTTC

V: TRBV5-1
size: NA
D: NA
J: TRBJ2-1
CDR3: CASSSLGSTSYNEQFF
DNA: TGCGCCAGCAGCTCACTAGGGTCCACGTCCTACAATGAGCAGTTCTTC

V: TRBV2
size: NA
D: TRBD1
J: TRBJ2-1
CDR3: CASRQTGKNEQFF
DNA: TGTGCCAGCAGACAGACAGGGAAGAATGAGCAGTTCTTC

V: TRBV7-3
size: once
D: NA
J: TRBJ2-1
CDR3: CASSGERFNEQFF
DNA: TGTGCCAGCAGCGGAGAGCGGTTCAATGAGCAGTTCTTC

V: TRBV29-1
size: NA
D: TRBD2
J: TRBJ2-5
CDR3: CSVEWGLAGSAETQYF
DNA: TGCAGCGTTGAGTGGGGTTTAGCGGGATCGGCGGAGACCCAGTACTTC

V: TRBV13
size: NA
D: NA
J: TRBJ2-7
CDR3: CASSSPLSYEQYF
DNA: TGTGCCAGCAGCTCCCCCTTATCCTACGAGCAGTACTTC

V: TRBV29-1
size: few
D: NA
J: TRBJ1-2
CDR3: CSVGRGDGYTF
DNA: TGCAGCGTTGGGCGGGGGGATGGCTACACCTTC

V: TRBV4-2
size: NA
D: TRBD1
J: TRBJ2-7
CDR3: CASSQEGTGTSYEQYF
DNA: TGTGCCAGCAGCCAAGAAGGGACAGGGACCTCCTACGAGCAGTACTTC

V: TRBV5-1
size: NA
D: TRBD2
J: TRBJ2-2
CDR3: CASSLVRGDTGELFF
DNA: TGCGCCAGCAGCTTGGTCCGGGGGGACACCGGGGAGCTGTTTTTT

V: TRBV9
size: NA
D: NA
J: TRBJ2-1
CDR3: CASSVESREGNEQFF
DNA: TGTGCCAGCAGCGTCGAGAGTCGGGAAGGCAATGAGCAGTTCTTC

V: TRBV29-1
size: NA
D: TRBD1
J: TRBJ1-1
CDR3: CSVRTGSSVTEAFF
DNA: TGCAGCGTCCGGACAGGGAGTTCTGTCACTGAAGCTTTCTTT

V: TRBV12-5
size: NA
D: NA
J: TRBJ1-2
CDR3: CASGLVRGRDYGYTF
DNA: TGTGCTAGTGGTTTGGTACGCGGCAGGGACTATGGCTACACCTTC

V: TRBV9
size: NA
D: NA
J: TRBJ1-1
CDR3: CASSVEETEAFF
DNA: TGTGCCAGCAGCGTAGAGGAGACTGAAGCTTTCTTT

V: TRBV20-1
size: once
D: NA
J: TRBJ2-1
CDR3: CSASSQGSNEQFF
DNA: TGCAGTGCTAGTTCACAAGGGAGCAATGAGCAGTTCTTC

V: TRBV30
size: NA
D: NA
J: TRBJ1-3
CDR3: CAWRGLREGRARNTIYF
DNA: TGTGCCTGGAGGGGTTTGAGGGAGGGACGGGCGAGAAACACCATATATTTT

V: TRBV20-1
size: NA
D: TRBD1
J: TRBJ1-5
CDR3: CSASTGASGQPQHF
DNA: TGCAGTGCTAGTACAGGGGCCAGTGGTCAGCCCCAGCATTTT

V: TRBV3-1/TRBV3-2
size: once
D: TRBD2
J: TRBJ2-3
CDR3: CASSQRIAGGRDTQYF
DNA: TGTGCCAGCAGCCAGAGAATAGCGGGAGGCAGAGATACGCAGTATTTT

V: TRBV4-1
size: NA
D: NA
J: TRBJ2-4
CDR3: CASSQEMVGGPYF
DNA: TGCGCCAGCAGCCAAGAGATGGTAGGGGGACCGTACTTC

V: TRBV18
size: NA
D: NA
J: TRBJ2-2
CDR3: CASSADIDGELFF
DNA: TGTGCCAGCTCGGCGGACATCGACGGGGAGCTGTTTTTT

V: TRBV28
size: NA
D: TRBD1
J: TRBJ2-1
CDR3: CASSLGQGRSYNEQFF
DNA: TGTGCCAGCAGTTTGGGACAGGGGAGGTCCTACAATGAGCAGTTCTTC

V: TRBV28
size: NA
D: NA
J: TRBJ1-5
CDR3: CASRLSDQPQHF
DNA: TGTGCCAGCAGACTATCGGATCAGCCCCAGCATTTT

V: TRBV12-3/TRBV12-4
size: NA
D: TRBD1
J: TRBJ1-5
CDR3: CASRGQMDQPQHF
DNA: TGTGCCAGCAGGGGACAGATGGATCAGCCCCAGCATTTT

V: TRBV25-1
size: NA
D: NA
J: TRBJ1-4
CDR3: CASSAPGLLEKLFF
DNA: TGTGCCAGCAGTGCCCCGGGTCTCCTCGAAAAACTGTTTTTT

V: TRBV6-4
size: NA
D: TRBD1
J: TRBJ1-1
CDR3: CASRPQQGADTEAFF
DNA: TGTGCCAGCAGGCCCCAGCAGGGGGCTGACACTGAAGCTTTCTTT

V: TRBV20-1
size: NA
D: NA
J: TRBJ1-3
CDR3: CSASEGTVSTGNTIYF
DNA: TGCAGTGCTAGTGAGGGTACCGTTAGCACTGGAAACACCATATATTTT

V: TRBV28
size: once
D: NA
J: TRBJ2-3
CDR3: CASRAFPDTQYF
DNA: TGTGCCAGCAGGGCTTTCCCAGATACGCAGTATTTT

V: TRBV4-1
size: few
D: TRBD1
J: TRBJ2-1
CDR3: CASSSRPGGAHNEQFF
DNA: TGCGCCAGCAGCTCCCGTCCAGGGGGCGCCCACAATGAGCAGTTCTTC

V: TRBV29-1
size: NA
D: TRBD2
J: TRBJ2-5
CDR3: CSVDLAGGETQYF
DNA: TGCAGCGTTGACCTAGCGGGAGGGGAGACCCAGTACTTC

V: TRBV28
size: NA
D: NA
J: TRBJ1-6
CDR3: CASSFVEWGGSPLHF
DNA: TGTGCCAGCAGTTTCGTGGAGTGGGGAGGGTCACCCCTCCACTTT

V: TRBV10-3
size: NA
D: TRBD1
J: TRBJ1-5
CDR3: CAISDDRVYQPQHF
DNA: TGTGCCATCAGTGACGACAGGGTCTATCAGCCCCAGCATTTT

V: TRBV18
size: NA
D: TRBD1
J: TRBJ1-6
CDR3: CASSPGQGARNLSPLHF
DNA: TGTGCCAGCTCACCGGGACAGGGGGCCCGAAACCTTTCACCCCTCCACTTT

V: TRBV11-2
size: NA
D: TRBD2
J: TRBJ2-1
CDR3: CASSLDSLLAGGPSYNEQFF
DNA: TGTGCCAGCAGCTTAGATTCACTCTTAGCGGGAGGGCCATCCTACAATGAGCAGTTCTTC

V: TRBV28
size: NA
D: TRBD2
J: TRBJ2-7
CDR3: CASSLSAGGYEQYF
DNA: TGTGCCAGCAGTTTATCGGCGGGAGGCTACGAGCAGTACTTC

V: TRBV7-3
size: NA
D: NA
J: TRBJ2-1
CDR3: CASSLGTGHNNEQFF
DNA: TGTGCCAGCAGCTTAGGAACCGGACACAACAATGAGCAGTTCTTC

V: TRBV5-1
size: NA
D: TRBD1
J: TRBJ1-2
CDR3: CASSFGQGLSGYTF
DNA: TGCGCCAGCAGCTTTGGACAGGGGTTGAGCGGCTACACCTTC

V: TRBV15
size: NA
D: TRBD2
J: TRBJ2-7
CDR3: CATSRDLAGGPHYEQYF
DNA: TGTGCCACCAGCAGAGATTTAGCGGGAGGGCCCCACTACGAGCAGTACTTC

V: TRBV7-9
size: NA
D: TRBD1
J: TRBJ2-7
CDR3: CASSPPWGQGKTYEQYF
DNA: TGTGCCAGCAGCCCCCCGTGGGGACAGGGGAAAACCTACGAGCAGTACTTC

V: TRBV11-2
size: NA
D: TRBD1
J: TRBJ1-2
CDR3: CASSDRGSDGYTF
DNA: TGTGCCAGCAGCGACAGGGGGTCGGATGGCTACACCTTC

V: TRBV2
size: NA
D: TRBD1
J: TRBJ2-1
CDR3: CASSETGAYNEQFF
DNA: TGTGCCAGCAGTGAGACAGGGGCCTACAATGAGCAGTTCTTC

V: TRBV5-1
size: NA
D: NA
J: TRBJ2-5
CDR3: CASSPTGLHPQETQYF
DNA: TGCGCCAGCAGCCCTACAGGGCTCCATCCTCAAGAGACCCAGTACTTC

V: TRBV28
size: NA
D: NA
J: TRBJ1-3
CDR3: CASSLLPRVAGNTIYF
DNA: TGTGCCAGCAGTTTACTCCCTCGGGTGGCTGGAAACACCATATATTTT

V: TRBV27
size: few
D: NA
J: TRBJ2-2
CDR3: CASSLFPGKAGELFF
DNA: TGTGCCAGCAGTTTGTTCCCAGGGAAGGCCGGGGAGCTGTTTTTT

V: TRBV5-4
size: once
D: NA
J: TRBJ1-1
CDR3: CASSQQQTGNTEAFF
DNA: TGTGCCAGCAGCCAACAACAGACAGGGAACACTGAAGCTTTCTTT

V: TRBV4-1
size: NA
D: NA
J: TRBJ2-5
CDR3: CASSRSRETQYF
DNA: TGCGCCAGCAGTCGTTCGAGGGAGACCCAGTACTTC

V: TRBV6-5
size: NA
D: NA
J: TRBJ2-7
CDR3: CASRSPSGKQYF
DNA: TGTGCCAGCAGATCCCCTTCCGGGAAGCAGTACTTC

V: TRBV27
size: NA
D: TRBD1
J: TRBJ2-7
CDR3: CASSRDRENSYEQYF
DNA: TGTGCCAGCAGCCGGGACAGGGAGAATAGCTACGAGCAGTACTTC

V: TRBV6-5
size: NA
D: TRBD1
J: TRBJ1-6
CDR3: CASSQGASGNSPLHF
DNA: TGTGCCAGCAGCCAGGGGGCTTCGGGTAATTCACCCCTCCACTTT

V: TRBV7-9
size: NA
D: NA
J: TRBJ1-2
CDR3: CASRWGEDYGYTF
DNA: TGTGCCAGCAGGTGGGGGGAGGACTATGGCTACACCTTC

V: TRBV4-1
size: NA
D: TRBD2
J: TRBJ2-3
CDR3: CASSHGGLQWHIGAQYF
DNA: TGCGCCAGCAGCCACGGGGGGTTGCAGTGGCATATCGGGGCGCAGTATTTT